This T cell receptor (beta chain) was obtained from a study of identical twins. Study conclusions and caveats: Whereas memory repertoires showed no such difference, abundant cord blood beta clonotypes carried fewer insertions.

TCRdb re-called the 5' RACE reads with MiXCR, one entry per CDR3 protein. This sample has some 900,000 distinct CDR3 sequences, with 9% to 15% found just once. In regard to this clonotype: Antigen unknown.

The CDR3 contains 15 residues. The J segment lost 0 bases and the V segment lost 5 bases, leaving 8 bases of the junction unmatched. Looked up from germline, CDR1 is SGHKS and CDR2 is YYEKEE (reference sequence). These sequences were also reported in another study, on yellow fever vaccine responses in identical twins.

This receptor was obtained from a woman between 18 and 29 years old in good health. Source material: PBMCs. The chain joins TRBV5-5 to TRBJ2-7; 7 nucleotides match TRBD1. The CDR3 sequence: CASRHGTVDSYEQYF. CDR3 bases: TGTGCCAGCAGACACGGGACAGTGGACTCCTACGAGCAGTACTTC.